Presented here are 15 T cell receptor beta chains from one specimen sequenced in a study of blood T cell repertoires in COVID-19. TCRdb keeps only in-frame clones here, not all; method: immunoSEQ multiplex PCR. The sample has approximately 88,000 clones, 80% to 95% seen once; the top ten hold just under 4%. The sequencing input was peripheral blood. These receptors were obtained from a woman aged 45-59 years in a cohort sampled during active COVID-19.

The CDR3 DNA reads TGCGCCAGCAGCCCGTCCGGAGCCCCCAATGAGCAGTTCTTC. Translating it yields CASSPSGAPNEQFF. The V gene is TRBV4-1, the J gene TRBJ2-1; no reliable D call. The CDR3 covers 14 residues. Germline CDR1 reads MGHRA; CDR2 reads YSYEKL. V was cut by 4 bases and J by 6 bases, with 13 bases left in between.

This clone was found a few times. This chain links TRBV7-3 with TRBJ1-6; possibly TRBD1 for D (5 bases). Germline values: CDR1 SGHTA, CDR2 FQGTGA. The ends were cut back, 2 bases at V and 2 bases at J, with 7 bases in the middle. The CDR3 sequence is 15 residues long. The CDR3 loop is CASSLEGAYNSPLHF. CDR3 nucleotides: TGTGCCAGCAGCTTAGAAGGGGCCTATAATTCACCCCTCCACTTT.

The rearrangement links TRBV21-1 to TRBJ2-2; the table names TRBD1, a call not compared with the DNA. TRBV21-1 counts as a pseudogene. This CDR3 has 17 amino acids. The CDR3 spells CASSTPDSKMDTGELFF. CDR3 DNA sequence: TGTGCCAGCAGCACCCCGGACAGCAAGATGGACACCGGGGAGCTGTTTTTT.

The chain carries TRBV5-8 and TRBJ2-5; TRBD2 agrees at 7 bases. Germline V gene lookup returns CDR1 SGHTS and CDR2 YDEGEE. V lost 0 bases and J lost 7; bases outside the gene matches: 12. This CDR3 contains 16 residues. The DNA of the CDR3 is TGTGCCAGCAGCTTGGGAAGCGCTAGCGGACGTGGGACCCAGTACTTC. This gives the protein CASSLGSASGRGTQYF.

V and J are TRBV19 and TRBJ1-6, with TRBD1 as a possible D gene (6 bases). Trimming took 5 bases from V and 8 from J, leaving 22 bases between them. From germline, CDR1 is LNHDA and CDR2 SQIVND (reference sequence). The CDR3 is made up of 17 amino acids. The CDR3 region is CASSPIRRGGVDSPLHF. The DNA for the CDR3 is TGTGCCAGTAGTCCCATAAGGAGGGGGGGTGTGGATTCACCCCTCCACTTT.

The chain links TRBV2 to TRBJ1-1; no definite D call. Trimming cost V 4 bases and J 1 base, with 7 bases left between them. Per the germline V gene, CDR1 is SNHLY and CDR2 is FYNNEI. The length of the CDR3 is 13 residues. CDR3 in amino acids: CASSARWNTEAFF. CDR3 nucleotide sequence: TGTGCCAGCAGTGCGAGGTGGAACACTGAAGCTTTCTTT.

The genes are TRBV15 and TRBJ2-7; 8 nucleotides align to TRBD1. Germline V gene sequence: CDR1 LNHNV, CDR2 YYDKDF (reference sequence). The CDR3 covers 15 residues. J gave up 2 bases and V 0 bases, and 3 bases lay outside the gene matches. The CDR3 region is CATSRDRDRTYEQYF. The DNA for the CDR3 is TGTGCCACCAGCAGAGACCGGGACAGGACCTACGAGCAGTACTTC.

J is TRBJ2-7 and V is TRBV30, with D unclear. V lost 4 bases to trimming and J lost 6 bases, with 16 bases between them. CDR1 GTSNPN and CDR2 SVGIG come from the germline V gene (reference sequence). The CDR3 is 13 residues long. The DNA of the CDR3 is TGTGCCTGGAATAATGCGGCTCCGGTCGAGCAGTACTTC. Its translation: CAWNNAAPVEQYF.

This clone appeared once. In DNA form, the CDR3 reads TGTGCCAGCAAGTCAAGAACAGGGGGATCCTACGAGCAGTACTTC. Translation gives CASKSRTGGSYEQYF. The rearrangement uses TRBV2 and TRBJ2-7, with 8 bases that match TRBD1. The CDR3 length is 15 residues. V was clipped by 7 bases and J by 1 base; unmatched bases: 9. Germline values: CDR1 SNHLY, CDR2 FYNNEI. Full variable domain (rest looked up from reference TRBV2 and TRBJ2-7): EPEVTQTPSHQVTQMGQEVILRCVPISNHLYFYWYRQILGQKVEFLVSFYNNEISEKSEIFDDQFSVERPDGSNFTLKIRSTKLEDSAMYFCASKSRTGGSYEQYFGPGTRLTVT.

The rearrangement joins TRBV6-5 to TRBJ1-6, with 8 bases that match TRBD1. V dropped 9 bases and J dropped 4; count of bases not matched to a gene: 8. The CDR3 runs to 15 residues. Per the germline V gene, CDR1 is MNHEY and CDR2 is SVGAGI. DNA of the CDR3: TGTGCCAGTTCGGACAGGGTTCCTTATAATTCACCCCTCCACTTT. Translating it yields CASSDRVPYNSPLHF.

The chain recombines TRBV19 with TRBJ2-7, with TRBD1 matching over 10 bases. CDR1 and CDR2 from the germline V gene are LNHDA and SQIVND (reference sequence). Trimming cost V 5 bases and J 4 bases; bases outside gene matches: 5. CDR3 length equals 14 residues. This CDR3 is CASSDGQGVYEQYF. DNA for the CDR3: TGTGCCAGTAGTGATGGACAGGGGGTTTACGAGCAGTACTTC.

This chain connects TRBV7-8 to TRBJ2-1, with a possible D match to TRBD2 (5 bases). The germline V gene has CDR1 SGHVS and CDR2 FQNEAQ. V was shortened by 0 bases and J by 8 bases, with 14 bases between the two germline ends. The CDR3 runs to 15 residues. The chain's CDR3 is CASSLARVRPYEQFF. The CDR3 nucleotides are TGTGCCAGCAGCTTAGCGCGGGTTCGCCCATATGAGCAGTTCTTC.

The chain combines TRBV5-6 with TRBJ1-4; D ambiguous. Germline CDR1 reads SGHDT; CDR2 reads YYEEEE. The CDR3 sequence is 14 residues long. Trimming took 0 bases from V and 4 from J, leaving 7 bases between them. Written as DNA, the CDR3 is TGTGCCAGCAGCTTGGTGTCTGTTAATGAAAAACTGTTTTTT. It translates to CASSLVSVNEKLFF. Based on the CDR3 plus reference TRBV5-6 and TRBJ1-4, the full variable domain is DAGVTQSPTHLIKTRGQQVTLRCSPKSGHDTVSWYQQALGQGPQFIFQYYEEEERQRGNFPDRFSGHQFPNYSSELNVNALLLGDSALYLCASSLVSVNEKLFFGSGTQLSVL.

This clone was detected only a few times. The V and J genes are TRBV5-5 and TRBJ1-1, with TRBD1 matching 7 bases. Trimming removed 6 bases from V and 7 bases from J; junction bases left unmatched: 6. CDR3 length: 12 amino acids. Germline values: CDR1 SGHKS, CDR2 YYEKEE (reference sequence). The CDR3 is CASTQGGLEAFF. Written as DNA, the CDR3 is TGTGCCAGCACCCAGGGGGGACTTGAAGCTTTCTTT. Complete variable domain (other parts from reference TRBV5-5 and TRBJ1-1): DAGVTQSPTHLIKTRGQQVTLRCSPISGHKSVSWYQQVLGQGPQFIFQYYEKEERGRGNFPDRFSARQFPNYSSELNVNALLLGDSALYLCASTQGGLEAFFGQGTRLTVV.

The gene calls are TRBV5-1 and TRBJ2-3, with TRBD1 matching 7 bases. The V segment lost 0 bases and the J segment 3 bases; nucleotides outside the gene matches: 7. From germline, CDR1 is SGHRS and CDR2 YFSETQ. The CDR3 has 16 residues. This CDR3 reads CASSLDPGQITDTQYF. The CDR3 coding sequence is TGCGCCAGCAGCTTGGACCCGGGACAGATAACAGATACGCAGTATTTT.